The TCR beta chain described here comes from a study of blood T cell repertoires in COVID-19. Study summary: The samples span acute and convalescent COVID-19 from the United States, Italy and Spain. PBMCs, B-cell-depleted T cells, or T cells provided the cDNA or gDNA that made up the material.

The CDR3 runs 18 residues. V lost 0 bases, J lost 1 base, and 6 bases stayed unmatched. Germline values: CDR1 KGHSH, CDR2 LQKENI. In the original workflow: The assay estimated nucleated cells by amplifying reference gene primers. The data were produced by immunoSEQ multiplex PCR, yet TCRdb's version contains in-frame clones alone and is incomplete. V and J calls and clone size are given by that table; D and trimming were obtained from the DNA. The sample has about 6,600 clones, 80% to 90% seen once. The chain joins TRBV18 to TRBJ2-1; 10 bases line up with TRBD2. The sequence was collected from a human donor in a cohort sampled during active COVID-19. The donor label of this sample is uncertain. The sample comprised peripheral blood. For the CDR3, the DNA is TGTGCCAGCTCACCACCTATGGCTAGCGGGGGTTCCTACAATGAGCAGTTCTTC. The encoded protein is CASSPPMASGGSYNEQFF. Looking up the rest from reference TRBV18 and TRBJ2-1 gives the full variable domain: NAGVMQNPRHLVRRRGQEARLRCSPMKGHSHVYWYRQLPEEGLKFMVYLQKENIIDESGMPKERFSAEFPKEGPSILRIQQVVRGDSAAYFCASSPPMASGGSYNEQFFGPGTRLTVL.